Sequencing of this T cell receptor beta chain was carried out in a study of metastatic and nonmetastatic thyroid tumors. TCRdb redid the clone calls on the PCR reads using MiXCR. In the table there are approximately 32,000 clones, about 30% of which are singletons. Every patient underwent thyroid surgery untreated. General study findings and limits: Across blood and tumor, TCR beta diversity in malignant thyroid tumors was reportedly significantly higher than in benign nodules.

This clone was observed a few times. The antigen remains unidentified. Specimen: tumor tissue. This clonotype was sampled from a female donor with papillary thyroid cancer or a benign thyroid nodule (not recorded which). Some clones in this sample may be carry-over from other donors' samples.

As DNA, the CDR3 is TGTGCCAGCAGTTCCCAAATCCAAGAGACCCAGTACTTC. It translates to CASSSQIQETQYF. This chain links TRBV28 with TRBJ2-5; D remains unclear. The CDR3 contains 13 residues. V shed 4 bases and J shed 1 base, with 7 bases lying between them. Germline V gene sequence: CDR1 MDHEN, CDR2 SYDVKM. The full variable domain, in which reference TRBV28 and TRBJ2-5 provide the parts outside the CDR3, is DVKVTQSSRYLVKRTGEKVFLECVQDMDHENMFWYRQDPGLGLRLIYFSYDVKMKEKGDIPEGYSVSREKKERFSLILESASTNQTSMYLCASSSQIQETQYFGPGTRLLVL.